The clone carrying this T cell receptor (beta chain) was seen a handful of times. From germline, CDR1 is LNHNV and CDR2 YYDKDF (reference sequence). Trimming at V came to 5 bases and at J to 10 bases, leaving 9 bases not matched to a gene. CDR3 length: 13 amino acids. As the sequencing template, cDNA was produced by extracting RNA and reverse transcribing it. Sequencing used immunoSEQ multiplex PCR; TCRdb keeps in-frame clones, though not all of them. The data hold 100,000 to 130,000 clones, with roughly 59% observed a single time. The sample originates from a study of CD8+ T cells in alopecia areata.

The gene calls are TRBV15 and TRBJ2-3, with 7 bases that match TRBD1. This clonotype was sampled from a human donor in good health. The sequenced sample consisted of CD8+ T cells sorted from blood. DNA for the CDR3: TGTGCCACCAGCGGGAAAAGGACAGGCTCGCAGTATTTT. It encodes CATSGKRTGSQYF.